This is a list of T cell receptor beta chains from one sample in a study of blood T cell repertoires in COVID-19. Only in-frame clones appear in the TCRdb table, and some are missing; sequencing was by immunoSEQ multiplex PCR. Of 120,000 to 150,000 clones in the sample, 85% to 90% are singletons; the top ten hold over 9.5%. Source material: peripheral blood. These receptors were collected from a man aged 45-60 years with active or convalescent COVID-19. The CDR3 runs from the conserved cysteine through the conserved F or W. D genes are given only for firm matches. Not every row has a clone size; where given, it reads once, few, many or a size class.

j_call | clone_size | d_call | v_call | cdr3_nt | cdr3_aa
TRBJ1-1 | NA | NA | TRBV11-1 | TGTGCCAGCAGCTTACGAAACAGCGGCACTGAAGCTTTCTTT | CASSLRNSGTEAFF
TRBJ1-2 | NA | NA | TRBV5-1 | TGCGCCAGCAGCTTTGGACAGACTAACTATGGCTACACCTTC | CASSFGQTNYGYTF
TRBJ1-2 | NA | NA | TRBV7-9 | TGTGCCAGCAGCCGGGACAATTACTACACCTTC | CASSRDNYYTF
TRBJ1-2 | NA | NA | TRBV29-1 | TGCAGCGCCCCGGACAGATATGGCTACACCTTC | CSAPDRYGYTF
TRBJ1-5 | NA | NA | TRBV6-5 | TGTGCCAGCAGCATCAGGGAAAATCAGCCCCAGCATTTT | CASSIRENQPQHF
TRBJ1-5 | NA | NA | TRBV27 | TGTGCCAGCAGCCTCGGCCCAGGCCGCTATAGCAATCAGCCCCAGCATTTT | CASSLGPGRYSNQPQHF
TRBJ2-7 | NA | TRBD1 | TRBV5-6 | TGTGCCAGCAGCGGAATGGACAGGGAAGTCAGGTACGAGCAGTACTTC | CASSGMDREVRYEQYF
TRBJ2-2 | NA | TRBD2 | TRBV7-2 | TGTGCCAGCAGCCCTAGGACTAGCGGCACCGGGGAGCTGTTTTTT | CASSPRTSGTGELFF
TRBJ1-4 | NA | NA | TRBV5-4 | TGTGCCAGCAGCTTGGGGGGGCCAACTAATGAAAAACTGTTTTTT | CASSLGGPTNEKLFF
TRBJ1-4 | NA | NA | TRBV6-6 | TGTGCCAGCAGTTACGGGGGCAATGAAAAAGTGTTTTTT | CASSYGGNEKVFF
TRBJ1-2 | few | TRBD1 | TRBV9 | TGTGCCAGCAGCGTTTCCGTCCGGGACAGGGGGGACTATGGCTACACCTTC | CASSVSVRDRGDYGYTF
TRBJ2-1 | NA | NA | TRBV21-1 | TGTGCCAGCAGCAAAGCGCCCGGAGAATTAGCGGGAGGAGACGATGAGCAGTTCTTC | CASSKAPGELAGGDDEQFF
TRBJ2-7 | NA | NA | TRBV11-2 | TGTGCCAGCAGCTTAGTAGGGGGCGAGCAGTACTTC | CASSLVGGEQYF
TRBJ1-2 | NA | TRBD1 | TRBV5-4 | TGTGCCAGCAGATCCGGGACAGGGGGCTCCTATGGCTACACCTTC | CASRSGTGGSYGYTF
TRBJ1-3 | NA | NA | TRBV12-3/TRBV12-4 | TGTGCCAGCAGTTTAGAAGGGGCGGACACCATATATTTT | CASSLEGADTIYF
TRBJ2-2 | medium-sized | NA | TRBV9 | TGTGCCAGCAGCGTAGGTGGCGGAGCGAACACCGGGGAGCTGTTTTTT | CASSVGGGANTGELFF
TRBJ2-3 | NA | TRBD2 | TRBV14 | TGTGCCAGCAGCCCCCTCCTAGCGGGCCTCTCCAAAACAGATACGCAGTATTTT | CASSPLLAGLSKTDTQYF
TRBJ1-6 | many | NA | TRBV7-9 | TGTGCCAGCAAGACAGATTATAATTCACCCCTCCACTTT | CASKTDYNSPLHF
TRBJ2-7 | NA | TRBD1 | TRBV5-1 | TGCGCCAGCAGCTTGTCCGGGACAGGGGTGTACGAGCAGTACTTC | CASSLSGTGVYEQYF
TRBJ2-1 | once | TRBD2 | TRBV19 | TGTGCCAGTAGCGCCAAACTAGCGGGAGGGCTGGAGCAGTTCTTC | CASSAKLAGGLEQFF
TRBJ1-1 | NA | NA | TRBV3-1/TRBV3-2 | TGTGCCAGCAGCCAAGCATTGGGAGGCACTGAAGCTTTCTTT | CASSQALGGTEAFF
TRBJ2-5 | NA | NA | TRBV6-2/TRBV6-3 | TGTGCCAGCAGTAGGAAGGGGTTGGGGCAAGAGACCCAGTACTTC | CASSRKGLGQETQYF
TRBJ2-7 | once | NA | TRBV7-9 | TGTGCCAGCGATGCCAGGTTTCCCTACGAGCAGTACTTC | CASDARFPYEQYF
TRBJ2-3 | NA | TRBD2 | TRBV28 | TGTGCCAGCAGTTTGACTAGCGGGAGCCTGAGAGATACGCAGTATTTT | CASSLTSGSLRDTQYF
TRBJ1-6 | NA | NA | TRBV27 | TGTGCCAGCAGTTTTGGGGCCCATTCACCCCTCCACTTT | CASSFGAHSPLHF
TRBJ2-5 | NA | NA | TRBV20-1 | TGCAGTGCTAGTGGGGGGCCCCAAGAGACCCAGTACTTC | CSASGGPQETQYF
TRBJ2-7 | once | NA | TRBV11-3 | TGTGCCAGCAGCCCGACACAGGGCCAGTCCTACGAGCAGTACTTC | CASSPTQGQSYEQYF
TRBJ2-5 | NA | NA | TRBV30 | TGTGCCTGGAGTCGACTAGGGGTCGAAGAGACCCAGTACTTC | CAWSRLGVEETQYF
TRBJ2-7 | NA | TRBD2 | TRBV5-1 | TGCGCCAGCTGCCGGGGGCGGGGGGGAGGGTTGTACGAGCAGTACTTC | CASCRGRGGGLYEQYF
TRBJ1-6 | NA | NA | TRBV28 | TGTGCCAGCAGTTTGGAGGTTAGAAATTCACCCCTCCACTTT | CASSLEVRNSPLHF
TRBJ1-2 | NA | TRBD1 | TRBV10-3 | TGTGCCATCAGCCCAGGGGGCGGTGGCTACACCTTC | CAISPGGGGYTF
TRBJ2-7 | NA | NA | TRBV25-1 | TGTGCCAGCAGTGAGGGGGGGCCGAGCTCCTACGAGCAGTACTTC | CASSEGGPSSYEQYF
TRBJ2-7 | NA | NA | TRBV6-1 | TGTGCCAGCAGTGAAATGGTTCGGGGGAGCTCCTACGAGCAGTACTTC | CASSEMVRGSSYEQYF
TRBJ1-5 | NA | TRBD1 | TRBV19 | TGTGCCAGTAAGGACAGGGCGCTTCAGCCCCAGCATTTT | CASKDRALQPQHF
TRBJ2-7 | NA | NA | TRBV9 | TGTGCCAGCAGCGTAGCTAGCGCGTCCTACGAGCAGTACTTC | CASSVASASYEQYF
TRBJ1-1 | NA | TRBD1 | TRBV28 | TGTGCCAGCAGTCTAACCGGGACAGAGAACACTGAAGCTTTCTTT | CASSLTGTENTEAFF
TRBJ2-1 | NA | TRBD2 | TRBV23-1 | TGCGCCAGCAGGACTAGCGGGAGGGCGGATGAGCAGTTCTTC | CASRTSGRADEQFF
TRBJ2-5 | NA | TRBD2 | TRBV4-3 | TGCGCCAGCAGCCAAACCGGGACTAGCGCAAGTGAGACCCAGTACTTC | CASSQTGTSASETQYF
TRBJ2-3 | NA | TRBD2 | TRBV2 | TGTGCCAGCAGTGACGGTAGCGGGTTCACAGATACGCAGTATTTT | CASSDGSGFTDTQYF
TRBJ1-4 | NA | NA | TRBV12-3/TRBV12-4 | TGTGCCAGCAGTTCGGGGGGCAGTGAAAAACTGTTTTTT | CASSSGGSEKLFF
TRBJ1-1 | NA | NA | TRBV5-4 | TGTGCCAGCAGTTACGACAGGTACACTGAAGCTTTCTTT | CASSYDRYTEAFF
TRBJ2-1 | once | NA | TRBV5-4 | TGTGCCAGCAGTCCCAGCGGGCCCAAGTGGAATGAGCAGTTCTTC | CASSPSGPKWNEQFF
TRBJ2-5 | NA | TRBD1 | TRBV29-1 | TGCAGCGCAAGACAGGGGGATCGAGAGACCCAGTACTTC | CSARQGDRETQYF
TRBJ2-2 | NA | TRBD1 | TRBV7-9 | TGTGCCAGCAGGATCCGTGACAGGGGGCGCGGGACCGGGGAGCTGTTTTTT | CASRIRDRGRGTGELFF
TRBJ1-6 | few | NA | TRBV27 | TGTGCCAGCTCCTGGGGAGAGTATAATTCACCCCTCCACTTT | CASSWGEYNSPLHF
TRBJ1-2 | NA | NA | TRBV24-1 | TGTGCCACCAGTGATTCGAGGGTGAGTCCTGGCTACACCTTC | CATSDSRVSPGYTF
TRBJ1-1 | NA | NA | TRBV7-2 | TGTGCCAGCAGCAATTCAGGGTTCACTGAAGCTTTCTTT | CASSNSGFTEAFF
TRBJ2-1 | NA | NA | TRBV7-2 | TGTGCCAGCAGCCTGGACTCGAGCTCCTACAATGAGCAGTTCTTC | CASSLDSSSYNEQFF
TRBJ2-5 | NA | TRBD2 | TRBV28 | TGTGCCAGCAGTCAGCCCGGGGGGGAGACCCAGTACTTC | CASSQPGGETQYF